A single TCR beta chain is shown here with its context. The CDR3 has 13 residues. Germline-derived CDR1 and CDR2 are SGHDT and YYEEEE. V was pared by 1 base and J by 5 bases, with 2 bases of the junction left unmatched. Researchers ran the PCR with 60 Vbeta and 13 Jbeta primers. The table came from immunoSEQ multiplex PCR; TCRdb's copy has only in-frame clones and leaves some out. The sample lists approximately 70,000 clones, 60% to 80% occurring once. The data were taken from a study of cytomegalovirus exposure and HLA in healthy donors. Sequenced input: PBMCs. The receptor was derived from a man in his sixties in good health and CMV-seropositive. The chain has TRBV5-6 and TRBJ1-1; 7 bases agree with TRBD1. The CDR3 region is CASSLKGATEAFF. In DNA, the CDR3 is TGTGCCAGCAGCTTGAAGGGGGCGACTGAAGCTTTCTTT. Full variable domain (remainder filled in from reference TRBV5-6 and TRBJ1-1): DAGVTQSPTHLIKTRGQQVTLRCSPKSGHDTVSWYQQALGQGPQFIFQYYEEEERQRGNFPDRFSGHQFPNYSSELNVNALLLGDSALYLCASSLKGATEAFFGQGTRLTVV.